This TCR beta chain was recorded in a study of OX40 agonist ivuxolimab in advanced cancers. The wider study: The treatment was a fully human IgG2 OX40 agonist, ivuxolimab. Cancers in dose escalation were hepatocellular, melanoma, renal cell and head and neck.

Study results and caveats: Patients who responded partially at 0.1-3.0 mg/kg showed clonal expansion ranking among the lowest. CD8+ T cells showed, on average, more clonal expansion than CD4+ cells.

Assay: immunoSEQ multiplex PCR; the TCRdb copy retains only in-frame clones and omits some. The sample consists of over 45,000 clones, 84% of them appearing once. Details on this clone: Its antigen is still unknown.

Germline CDR1 and CDR2: SGHAT and FQNNGV. CDR3 length: 18 residues. The V end was cut by 6 bases, the J end by 0 bases, with 18 bases between. Sequencing was performed on CD4+ or CD8+ T cells sorted from blood, taken in a trial of the OX40 agonist ivuxolimab. This clonotype was obtained from an adult with an advanced solid tumor such as melanoma, head and neck, liver or kidney cancer. The chain is built from TRBV11-2 and TRBJ2-6; D might be TRBD2 (6 bases). The CDR3 nucleotides read TGTGCCAGCAGGACTCTCGGGGGAGCCTACTCTGGGGCCAACGTCCTGACTTTC. Translated, it gives CASRTLGGAYSGANVLTF.